These T cell receptor beta chains were read from a single sample in a study of Tregs in tolerant kidney transplant recipients. Produced via immunoSEQ multiplex PCR; TCRdb's table is partial and in-frame only. Found here are over 50,000 clones, about 86% of them singletons; the top ten hold roughly 5.2%. The sample was CD4+ T cells from blood. The origin of the receptors is a human donor in good health. CDR3s include the opening cysteine and the closing phenylalanine or tryptophan.

v_call,cdr3_aa
TRBV6-5,CASFPGSGNSPLHF
TRBV5-1,CASSATLNTEAFF
TRBV7-2,CASRSSGGTYEQYF
TRBV7-2,CASTPSWWGRHNYGYTF
TRBV7-3,CASSSGTPSETQYF
TRBV9,CASSVGLGSIYEQYF
TRBV7-8,CASSSPLGNTIYF
TRBV6-5,CASSRIGDEQYF
TRBV5-8,CASSLYGGGEETQYF
TRBV7-8,CASRPYRIGYGYTF
TRBV30,CAWQGSNQPQHF
TRBV7-2,CASTSRDRNPYGYTF
TRBV11-3,CASSFGTGVNEKLFF
TRBV19,CASTTEGYGYTF
TRBV18,CASSERQGGEKLFF
TRBV29-1,CSVGTSGRGETQYF
TRBV5-1,CASSEGSNSPLHF
TRBV2,CASSAPVREQYF
TRBV5-5,CASSQQISVYEQYF
TRBV5-4,CASSLAERQTSYGYTF
TRBV20-1,CSAGIGNEQFF
TRBV18,CASSPLPGQHNSPLHF